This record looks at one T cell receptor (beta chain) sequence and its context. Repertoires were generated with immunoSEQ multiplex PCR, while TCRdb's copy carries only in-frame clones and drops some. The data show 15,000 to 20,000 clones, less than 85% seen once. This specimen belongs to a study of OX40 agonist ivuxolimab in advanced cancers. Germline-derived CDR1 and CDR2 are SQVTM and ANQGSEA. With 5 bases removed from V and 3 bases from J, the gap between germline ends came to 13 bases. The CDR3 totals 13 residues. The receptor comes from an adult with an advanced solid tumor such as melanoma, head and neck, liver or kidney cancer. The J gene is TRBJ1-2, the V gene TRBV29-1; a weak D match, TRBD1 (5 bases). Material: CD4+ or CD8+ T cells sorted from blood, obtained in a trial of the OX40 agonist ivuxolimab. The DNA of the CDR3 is TGCAGCGTTCAAAATGGGGGGGACTATGGCTACACCTTC. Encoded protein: CSVQNGGDYGYTF.